The 32 T cell receptor beta chains below all came from one sample that was sequenced in a study of T-cell reconstitution after alpha-beta-depleted transplantation in children. As it was prepared, the TCRbeta library received unique molecular identifiers. TCRdb reanalysed the PCR reads using MiXCR and keeps one entry per CDR3 protein. This table holds around 100,000 distinct CDR3 sequences, 10% found once. The material sequenced was PBMCs, taken before TCRalphabeta/CD19-depleted stem cell transplant. These receptors all come from a boy aged 2 to 10 with acute lymphoblastic leukemia, due to receive a stem cell transplant.

The table lists this clonotype with many counts. The rearrangement uses TRBV7-8 and TRBJ2-7; D might be TRBD1 (6 bases). This CDR3 is built from 13 residues. With 4 bases removed from V and 13 bases from J, the gap between germline ends came to 20 bases. The germline V gene has CDR1 SGHVS and CDR2 FQNEAQ. CDR3 loop: CASSSPGHNCQYF. The CDR3 DNA reads as TGTGCCAGCAGCTCCCCGGGACATAATTGTCAATACTTC.

V usage is TRBV2 and J usage is TRBJ2-1; D not resolved. The CDR3 consists of 11 residues. CDR1 is SNHLY and CDR2 is FYNNEI in the germline V gene. Between the trimmed V and J ends, which lost 6 bases and 5 bases, there was a span of 5 bases. CDR3 bases: TGTGCCAGCAGGATTAACAATGAGCAGTTCTTC. Amino acid sequence: CASRINNEQFF.

The sample holds many counts of this clonotype. The chain couples TRBV14 to TRBJ2-7; 7 bases are shared with TRBD2. J was trimmed by 5 bases and V by 2 bases; bases with no gene match: 9. CDR1 is SGHDN and CDR2 is FVKESK in the germline V gene. The CDR3 loop spans 15 amino acids. The CDR3 loop is CASSQSPGLTHEQYF. The CDR3 bases are TGTGCCAGCAGCCAATCACCGGGACTAACCCACGAGCAGTACTTC. The complete variable domain, with remaining parts taken from reference TRBV14 and TRBJ2-7, reads EAGVTQFPSHSVIEKGQTVTLRCDPISGHDNLYWYRRVMGKEIKFLLHFVKESKQDESGMPNNRFLAERTGGTYSTLKVQPAELEDSGVYFCASSQSPGLTHEQYFGPGTRLTVT.

This clonotype showed up just a few times. This sequence joins TRBV29-1 and TRBJ1-5; D is undetermined. Per the germline V gene, CDR1 is SQVTM and CDR2 is ANQGSEA. CDR3 length: 13 amino acids. The V and J ends lost 5 bases and 1 base respectively, with 9 bases between them. The DNA for the CDR3 is TGCAGCGTTAAGTGGGGAAGCAATCAGCCCCAGCATTTT. Protein: CSVKWGSNQPQHF. The whole variable domain, filled in from reference TRBV29-1 and TRBJ1-5, reads SAVISQKPSRDICQRGTSLTIQCQVDSQVTMMFWYRQQPGQSLTLIATANQGSEATYESGFVIDKFPISRPNLTFSTLTVSNMSPEDSSIYLCSVKWGSNQPQHFGDGTRLSIL.

This chain connects TRBV6-6 to TRBJ1-4; D is unclear. Looked up from germline, CDR1 is MNHNY and CDR2 is SVGAGI (reference sequence). The CDR3 covers 13 residues. V was cut by 7 bases and J by 10 bases, with 16 bases left in between. CDR3: CASKAPVEGKLFF. For the CDR3, the DNA is TGTGCCAGCAAGGCCCCGGTTGAGGGAAAACTGTTTTTT.

CDR3: CSARNQGEKAEQYF. CDR3 sequence (DNA): TGCAGTGCTAGAAATCAGGGCGAGAAGGCCGAGCAGTACTTC. This rearrangement joins TRBV20-1 to TRBJ2-7; weak D call: TRBD1 (5 bases). The CDR3 totals 14 residues. The V and J ends lost 2 bases and 6 bases respectively, with 17 bases between them. CDR1 is DFQATT, CDR2 SNEGSKA, per germline (reference sequence).

The CDR3 region is CASSSLRQETQYF. The CDR3 DNA sequence: TGTGCCAGCAGCTCGTTAAGGCAAGAGACCCAGTACTTC. The chain recombines TRBV7-3 with TRBJ2-5; D is unresolved. The CDR3 runs 13 residues. Trimming took off 4 bases at V and 2 bases at J, with 8 bases between the two ends. Germline V gene data show CDR1 as SGHTA and CDR2 as FQGTGA.

In its sample, this clonotype was seen a few times. The chain is built from TRBV12-3 or TRBV12-4 and TRBJ2-7, with TRBD2 identical over 8 bases. V lost 5 bases, J lost 4 bases, and 7 bases stayed unmatched. This CDR3 comprises 14 residues. CDR3: CASSLLAGPYEQYF. DNA for the CDR3: TGTGCCAGCAGTCTCTTAGCGGGACCTTACGAGCAGTACTTC.

This chain connects TRBV4-2 to TRBJ2-1; D perhaps matches TRBD1 (5 bases). Trimming took 0 bases from V and 2 from J, leaving 11 bases between them. CDR3 size: 16 residues. Germline V gene lookup returns CDR1 LGHNA and CDR2 YNFKEQ. CDR3 nucleotide sequence: TGTGCCAGCAGCCAAGATTCAGGGTCTCCCTACAATGAGCAGTTCTTC. The encoded protein is CASSQDSGSPYNEQFF.

This clonotype turned up a few times. The J gene is TRBJ2-1, the V gene TRBV29-1; 11 nucleotides match TRBD2. CDR1 and CDR2 (germline): SQVTM, ANQGSEA. J was trimmed by 1 base and V by 4 bases; bases with no gene match: 12. The CDR3 totals 18 residues. CDR3 loop: CSVGGLAEPHGSYNEQFF. CDR3 nucleotides: TGCAGCGTTGGGGGACTAGCGGAACCACATGGGTCCTACAATGAGCAGTTCTTC.

The rearrangement links TRBV28 to TRBJ2-2, with TRBD2 matching 8 bases. CDR1 MDHEN and CDR2 SYDVKM come from the germline V gene. The CDR3 consists of 17 residues. After removal of 5 bases from V and 3 bases from J, the junction contained 11 bases not matched to a gene. CDR3 nucleotides: TGTGCCAGCAGTCTCCCTCCGAGCGGGAGCCACACCGGGGAGCTGTTTTTT. Translation: CASSLPPSGSHTGELFF.

This clonotype was seen more than once but under ten times. The J gene is TRBJ2-2, the V gene TRBV6-5; D call uncertain. V gave up 6 bases and J gave up 4 bases, with 12 bases separating them. Germline CDR1 MNHEY, CDR2 SVGAGI. CDR3 length: 14 residues. CDR3 nucleotides: TGTGCCAGCAGCCACGGCTCTTTCACCGGGGAGCTGTTTTTT. It yields the protein CASSHGSFTGELFF.

The chain joins TRBV3-1 to TRBJ1-6, with TRBD1 matching 7 bases. J lost 6 bases, V lost 3 bases, and 2 bases had no gene match. This CDR3 has 14 residues. CDR1 and CDR2 (germline): LGHDT, YNNKEL (reference sequence). The CDR3 sequence: CASSQGDSNSPLHF. CDR3 DNA sequence: TGTGCCAGCAGCCAGGGGGACAGTAATTCACCCCTCCACTTT.

The chain employs TRBV7-9 and TRBJ2-4; a possible D gene is TRBD1 (5 bases). Looked up from germline, CDR1 is SEHNR and CDR2 is FQNEAQ (reference sequence). The CDR3 is 14 amino acids. V lost 5 bases to trimming and J lost 1 base, with 9 bases between them. This chain's CDR3 is CASSAAGAKNIQYF. The CDR3, as DNA: TGTGCCAGCAGCGCGGCAGGGGCCAAAAACATTCAGTACTTC.

V usage is TRBV5-1 and J usage is TRBJ1-1, with D perhaps matching TRBD1 (5 bases). This CDR3 comprises 17 residues. Between the trimmed V and J ends, which lost 1 base and 1 base, there was a span of 17 bases. Per the germline V gene, CDR1 is SGHRS and CDR2 is YFSETQ. The CDR3, as DNA: TGCGCCAGCAGCTTGAAACCACCCGCTGGGGGGAACACTGAAGCTTTCTTT. This encodes CASSLKPPAGGNTEAFF.

Many counts were recorded for this clonotype. This chain joins TRBV29-1 and TRBJ2-1; 8 bases line up with TRBD1. The CDR3 is 14 residues long. J was trimmed by 2 bases and V by 6 bases; bases with no gene match: 6. The germline CDR1 and CDR2 sequences are SQVTM and ANQGSEA. The CDR3 reads CSVLGQGAYNEQFF. The CDR3 DNA sequence: TGCAGCGTCCTTGGACAGGGAGCCTACAATGAGCAGTTCTTC.

This clonotype has at least ten counts. The chain recombines TRBV12-3 or TRBV12-4 with TRBJ2-1; D call uncertain. CDR3 size: 13 residues. V lost 7 bases and J 5 bases, leaving 12 bases between the germline ends. The CDR3 here is CASMLGRHNEQFF. CDR3 DNA: TGTGCCAGCATGTTGGGTCGGCACAATGAGCAGTTCTTC.

V and J are TRBV30 and TRBJ1-2, with a possible D match to TRBD1 (6 bases). Trimming removed 2 bases from V and 3 bases from J, with 16 bases in between. This CDR3 contains 15 residues. From germline, CDR1 is GTSNPN and CDR2 SVGIG (reference sequence). The CDR3: CAWSPPDREHYGYTF. CDR3 nucleotides: TGTGCCTGGAGTCCACCGGACAGAGAACACTATGGCTACACCTTC.

This clonotype was detected ten times or more. This sequence joins TRBV7-2 and TRBJ2-1; 9 bases are a match to TRBD2. The J segment lost 3 bases and the V segment lost 2 bases, leaving 8 bases of the junction unmatched. This CDR3 comprises 17 residues. The germline V gene encodes CDR1 SGHTA and CDR2 FQGNSA. CDR3 amino acids: CASSLPLAGTIYNEQFF. The DNA of the CDR3 is TGTGCCAGCAGCTTACCTCTAGCGGGAACCATCTACAATGAGCAGTTCTTC.

This clonotype was seen only a few times. V gene TRBV20-1 combines with J gene TRBJ2-7; 7 nucleotides match TRBD2. J lost 2 bases, V lost 0 bases, and 4 bases had no gene match. Germline V gene sequence: CDR1 DFQATT, CDR2 SNEGSKA (reference sequence). The CDR3 contains 14 residues. The CDR3 sequence: CSARDPGLAYEQYF. CDR3 DNA sequence: TGCAGTGCTAGAGATCCCGGACTAGCCTACGAGCAGTACTTC.

This sequence joins TRBV13 and TRBJ1-1; tentative D call: TRBD1 (6 bases). There are 19 residues in the CDR3. Germline values: CDR1 PRHDT, CDR2 FYEKMQ (reference sequence). The germline V and J ends were trimmed by 5 bases and 1 base, with 26 bases remaining between them. CDR3 sequence: CASSPQPATGPAWNTEAFF. The CDR3 DNA follows: TGTGCCAGCAGCCCCCAGCCCGCGACAGGCCCGGCTTGGAACACTGAAGCTTTCTTT. Drawing the rest from reference TRBV13 and TRBJ1-1, the complete variable domain is AAGVIQSPRHLIKEKRETATLKCYPIPRHDTVYWYQQGPGQDPQFLISFYEKMQSDKGSIPDRFSAQQFSDYHSELNMSSLELGDSALYFCASSPQPATGPAWNTEAFFGQGTRLTVV.

The CDR3 here is CASSPRLAGGPGNEQFF. The CDR3 bases are TGTGCCAGCAGCCCGAGGCTAGCGGGAGGGCCGGGGAATGAGCAGTTCTTC. This chain links TRBV27 with TRBJ2-1, with 12 nucleotides matching TRBD2. This CDR3 is built from 17 residues. V gave up 6 bases and J gave up 7 bases; unmatched junction bases: 13. The germline CDR1 and CDR2 sequences are MNHEY and SMNVEV (reference sequence).

This clonotype was counted many times. The chain employs TRBV25-1 and TRBJ2-3, with D uncertain. Trimming left V 4 bases short and J 6 bases short, with 5 bases between. Looked up from germline, CDR1 is MGHDK and CDR2 is SYGVNS. The CDR3 runs 11 residues. CDR3 sequence: CASSVGDTQYF. CDR3 bases: TGTGCCAGCAGTGTGGGCGATACGCAGTATTTT.

This clonotype was seen repeatedly, ten times or more. The chain links TRBV7-2 to TRBJ2-7; D not resolved. This CDR3 is built from 13 residues. Germline CDR1 SGHTA, CDR2 FQGNSA. V gave up 2 bases and J gave up 11 bases, with 16 bases separating them. CDR3 nucleotides: TGTGCCAGCAGCTTAAGTGCCCCAACGGCGAAGTACTTC. Its translation: CASSLSAPTAKYF.

This clonotype occurred many times. This rearrangement joins TRBV13 to TRBJ2-3; maybe TRBD2 (7 bases). Trimming left V 7 bases short and J 1 base short, with 18 bases between. The germline V gene encodes CDR1 PRHDT and CDR2 FYEKMQ (reference sequence). CDR3 length: 16 residues. CDR3 coding DNA: TGTGCCAGCACTGGGGGCGCGGGAGTGCGCACAGATACGCAGTATTTT. This encodes CASTGGAGVRTDTQYF.

This clonotype was seen ten or more times. The V and J genes are TRBV5-1 and TRBJ2-5; 8 bases agree with TRBD1. Per germline, CDR1 SGHRS and CDR2 YFSETQ. Germline trimming cut 6 bases from V and 5 bases from J; bases unmatched to any gene: 9. This CDR3 comprises 14 residues. In DNA, the CDR3 is TGCGCCAGCAAGACCAGGGGGCTTTCGGAGACCCAGTACTTC. It yields the protein CASKTRGLSETQYF.

This clonotype occurred many times. The rearrangement uses TRBV20-1 and TRBJ2-3, with a possible D match to TRBD1 (5 bases). This CDR3 is 14 amino acids long. The V and J ends lost 0 bases and 4 bases respectively, with 11 bases between them. CDR1 and CDR2 (germline): DFQATT, SNEGSKA (reference sequence). The CDR3 nucleotides are TGCAGTGCTAGAGACCAGGGTTTGGCAGATACGCAGTATTTT. It encodes CSARDQGLADTQYF.

The table lists this clonotype with a few counts. The gene calls are TRBV6-1 and TRBJ1-5, with D perhaps TRBD1 (5 bases). Germline-derived CDR1 and CDR2 are MNHNS and SASEGT. V gave up 10 bases and J gave up 2 bases, with 18 bases separating them. The CDR3 contains 15 residues. DNA of the CDR3: TGTGCCACTCAGCCAGACAGCCATCGCAATCAGCCCCAGCATTTT. It codes for CATQPDSHRNQPQHF.

Judged by abundance, this clonotype is medium-sized (0.01 to 0.1%). The V and J genes are TRBV20-1 and TRBJ2-7, with a tentative D call TRBD1 (6 bases). V lost 1 base and J 2 bases, leaving 12 bases between the germline ends. This CDR3 comprises 14 residues. Germline V gene lookup returns CDR1 DFQATT and CDR2 SNEGSKA (reference sequence). The CDR3 sequence is CSARGSDRPYEQYF. CDR3 nucleotide sequence: TGCAGTGCTAGAGGGTCGGACAGACCCTACGAGCAGTACTTC.

This rearrangement joins TRBV2 to TRBJ2-5, with 7 bases identical to TRBD1. Germline values: CDR1 SNHLY, CDR2 FYNNEI. Trimming at V came to 7 bases and at J to 2 bases, leaving 1 base not matched to a gene. CDR3 size: 12 residues. This CDR3 reads CASMGQQETQYF. Written as DNA, the CDR3 is TGTGCCAGCATGGGACAGCAAGAGACCCAGTACTTC. Full variable domain (remainder filled in from reference TRBV2 and TRBJ2-5): EPEVTQTPSHQVTQMGQEVILRCVPISNHLYFYWYRQILGQKVEFLVSFYNNEISEKSEIFDDQFSVERPDGSNFTLKIRSTKLEDSAMYFCASMGQQETQYFGPGTRLLVL.

The J gene is TRBJ2-7, the V gene TRBV20-1; TRBD2 might be the D (6 bases). The germline V gene has CDR1 DFQATT and CDR2 SNEGSKA (reference sequence). V was pared by 3 bases and J by 6 bases, with 18 bases between. The CDR3 loop spans 14 amino acids. In nucleotides, the CDR3 is TGCAGTGCTAGCCGTAGCGGAGGATCGCTCGAGCAGTACTTC. It specifies CSASRSGGSLEQYF.

This clonotype was recorded a few times. The gene calls are TRBV15 and TRBJ1-6, with 10 positions matching TRBD1. V gave up 1 base and J gave up 9 bases; unmatched junction bases: 21. The germline V gene has CDR1 LNHNV and CDR2 YYDKDF (reference sequence). This CDR3 contains 21 residues. This CDR3 reads CATSRVIRREWTGGMGSPLHF. CDR3 nucleotides: TGTGCCACCAGCAGAGTTATAAGGAGAGAATGGACAGGGGGAATGGGTTCACCCCTCCACTTT.